The 5 T cell receptor beta chains below come from one sample, sequenced in a study of shared clonotypes between healthy human individuals. Produced via immunoSEQ multiplex PCR; TCRdb's table is partial and in-frame only. Seen here are hundreds of thousands of clones, 74% observed once, and the top ten hold over 9%. The sequenced sample consisted of memory CD4+ T cells sorted from blood. The subset denotes: CD45RA-negative fraction. These TCRs come from a man under 40 in good health.

In DNA, the CDR3 is TGTGCCAGCAGCCTCGACAGCTCCTACAATGAGCAGTTCTTC. Translation: CASSLDSSYNEQFF. The genes are TRBV7-2 and TRBJ2-1; perhaps TRBD1 as D (5 bases). Germline CDR1 reads SGHTA; CDR2 reads FQGNSA. The V and J ends lost 5 bases and 0 bases respectively, with 8 bases between them. This CDR3 spans 14 amino acids.

The V gene is TRBV9, the J gene TRBJ1-1; D is perhaps TRBD1 (5 bases). V lost 3 bases, J lost 1 base, and 13 bases lay in between. This CDR3 has 15 amino acids. Germline V gene lookup returns CDR1 SGDLS and CDR2 YYNGEE. The CDR3 sequence: CASSAGTLGNTEAFF. In DNA, the CDR3 is TGTGCCAGCAGCGCCGGGACCCTGGGGAACACTGAAGCTTTCTTT. Full variable domain (remainder filled in from reference TRBV9 and TRBJ1-1): DSGVTQTPKHLITATGQRVTLRCSPRSGDLSVYWYQQSLDQGLQFLIQYYNGEERAKGNILERFSAQQFPDLHSELNLSSLELGDSALYFCASSAGTLGNTEAFFGQGTRLTVV.

The sample holds a few counts of this clone. The chain recombines TRBV4-3 with TRBJ1-3; D unclear. From germline, CDR1 is LGHNA and CDR2 YSLEER. The V and J ends lost 3 bases and 4 bases respectively, with 16 bases between them. The CDR3 is made up of 16 amino acids. The CDR3 sequence: CASSHLDIGKGNTIYF. DNA of the CDR3: TGCGCCAGCAGCCACCTAGATATCGGGAAGGGAAACACCATATATTTT.

The sample holds one count of this clone. V is TRBV18 and J is TRBJ2-5; 7 bases map to TRBD1. CDR1 and CDR2 from the germline V gene are KGHSH and LQKENI. This CDR3 is 15 amino acids long. Trimming at V came to 4 bases and at J to 1 base, leaving 6 bases not matched to a gene. The CDR3 DNA follows: TGTGCCAGCTCACGCATCCGGGACAGCCAAGAGACCCAGTACTTC. This codes for CASSRIRDSQETQYF.

V gene TRBV6-1 combines with J gene TRBJ1-2; 7 bases agree with TRBD1. CDR3 size: 14 residues. V gave up 3 bases and J gave up 4 bases; unmatched junction bases: 5. Germline V gene data show CDR1 as MNHNS and CDR2 as SASEGT. CDR3 loop: CASSEGTVSYGYTF. The CDR3 DNA is TGTGCCAGCAGTGAGGGGACAGTCAGCTATGGCTACACCTTC.